This T cell receptor beta chain was identified during a study of CD8 T cells in Susac syndrome. Study-wide results and caveats: It was acknowledged in the study that the number of individuals who were included in its TCR sequencing and HLA analysis was relatively small.

cDNA came from about 0.5 to 1 ug RNA primed by random hexamers. immunoSEQ multiplex PCR amplified TCR beta CDR3 across 54 Vbeta, 13 Jbeta. A single record per CDR3 protein comes from TCRdb applying MiXCR to the immunoSEQ multiplex PCR reads. The data contain fewer than 350,000 distinct CDR3 sequences, about 82% of them singletons. This clonotype was seen a few times. Its antigen is currently unknown. The CDR3 runs to 13 residues. V lost 1 base and J 3 bases, leaving 4 bases between the germline ends. Germline CDR1 reads LNHDA; CDR2 reads SQIVND (reference sequence). Each multiple sclerosis control was a treatment-naive patient with relapsing-remitting disease that was either stable or active. FACS enriched CD8+ TEMRA cells, while bulk CD8+ and CD4+ were negatively isolated.

The specimen sequenced was CD8+ T cells from PBMCs. The chain uses TRBV19 and TRBJ2-1; D uncertain. The origin of this receptor is a human donor with multiple sclerosis. CDR3 DNA: TGTGCCAGTAGTATAGGAGGCTACAATGAGCAGTTCTTC. Translated, it gives CASSIGGYNEQFF. The full variable domain, completed using reference TRBV19 and TRBJ2-1, is DGGITQSPKYLFRKEGQNVTLSCEQNLNHDAMYWYRQDPGQGLRLIYYSQIVNDFQKGDIAEGYSVSREKKESFPLTVTSAQKNPTAFYLCASSIGGYNEQFFGPGTRLTVL.